This T cell receptor beta chain was profiled in a study of technical replicates of blood from several donors. With V trimmed by 4 bases and J by 5 bases, 4 bases remained unmatched. Germline values: CDR1 MDHEN, CDR2 SYDVKM. This CDR3 contains 16 residues. Produced via immunoSEQ multiplex PCR; TCRdb's table is partial and in-frame only. Here the sample spans around 95,000 clones, about 94% being singletons. V is TRBV28 and J is TRBJ2-3; 15 nucleotides match TRBD2. The sample was T cells isolated from PBMCs. The sequence was obtained from a human donor in good health. CDR3 sequence reads: CASSSPGLAGGDTQYF. The CDR3 DNA sequence: TGTGCCAGCAGTTCCCCGGGACTAGCGGGAGGAGATACGCAGTATTTT.